These 6 T cell receptor beta chains came from one sample sequenced in a study of Ad26.COV2.S vaccination and SARS-CoV-2 variants (dated by TCRdb to the early 2020s). The library was generated by the immunoSEQ multiplex PCR assay. TCRdb limited this immuneACCESS table to in-frame rearrangements with V and J called. A share of clones is missing; checked studies link under half to unresolved V genes, and the rest is unexplained. Counted in this sample were about 350,000 clones; 75% to 90% of them appeared once. Around 10% of the sample comes from the top ten. This specimen's treatment or condition label, per the study, means: 19 received Ad26.COV2.S at low or high dose, single or two shots; about five received placebo; per-sample allocation not given. Repertoires of vaccine and placebo recipients were sequenced from samples collected on day 63 after the first injection. The source was peripheral blood, collected in a trial of Ad26.COV2.S vaccine versus placebo. These receptors were taken from a person between 18 and 65 years old who received the Ad26.COV2.S COVID-19 vaccine or a placebo.

V gene TRBV5-1 combines with J gene TRBJ1-1; no reliable D call. The CDR3 totals 15 residues. CDR1 is SGHRS and CDR2 is YFSETQ in the germline V gene. Trimming left V 2 bases short and J 0 bases short, with 11 bases between. CDR3 coding DNA: TGCGCCAGCAGCTTATCTAGGGCCATGAACACTGAAGCTTTCTTT. This translates into CASSLSRAMNTEAFF. Combining the CDR3 with reference TRBV5-1 and TRBJ1-1 gives the whole variable domain KAGVTQTPRYLIKTRGQQVTLSCSPISGHRSVSWYQQTPGQGLQFLFEYFSETQRNKGNFPGRFSGRQFSNSRSEMNVSTLELGDSALYLCASSLSRAMNTEAFFGQGTRLTVV.

This chain connects TRBV19 to TRBJ1-5; the match to TRBD1 covers 7 bases. V was pared by 8 bases and J by 5 bases, with 12 bases of the junction left unmatched. Germline CDR1 and CDR2: LNHDA and SQIVND (reference sequence). The CDR3 covers 15 residues. CDR3 loop: CASLQTGEGDQPQHF. The CDR3 DNA follows: TGTGCCAGTCTTCAAACAGGGGAAGGTGATCAGCCCCAGCATTTT.

CDR3 sequence: CASSLLGNQGNSPLHF. As DNA, the CDR3 is TGTGCCAGCAGTTTATTGGGAAACCAGGGTAATTCACCCCTCCACTTT. J is TRBJ1-6 and V is TRBV27; TRBD1 might be the D (5 bases). Germline CDR1 reads MNHEY; CDR2 reads SMNVEV (reference sequence). The CDR3 has 16 residues. Trimming took off 1 base at V and 6 bases at J, with 13 bases between the two ends.

The sample holds a few counts of this clone. The chain recombines TRBV10-1 with TRBJ1-6; 8 bases map to TRBD1. The CDR3 runs 14 residues. V shed 3 bases and J 7 bases; nucleotides not matched to a gene: 2. Germline V gene lookup returns CDR1 WNHNN and CDR2 SYGVQD (reference sequence). This CDR3 reads CASSEPGGNSPLHF. The DNA of the CDR3 is TGCGCCAGCAGTGAACCAGGGGGCAATTCACCCCTCCACTTT.

The chain combines TRBV18 with TRBJ2-3, with D uncertain. Trimming took off 3 bases at V and 4 bases at J, with 11 bases between the two ends. Per germline, CDR1 KGHSH and CDR2 LQKENI. The CDR3 totals 14 residues. CDR3 sequence reads: CASSPPSEADTQYF. The CDR3 nucleotides are TGTGCCAGCTCACCCCCCAGCGAGGCAGATACGCAGTATTTT.

The gene calls are TRBV4-3 and TRBJ2-1; no reliable D call. CDR1 is LGHNA and CDR2 is YSLEER in the germline V gene. This CDR3 is 13 amino acids long. V was trimmed by 3 bases and J by 8 bases, leaving 11 bases between them. CDR3 sequence (DNA): TGCGCCAGCAGCCAGGTTCCGCACGATGAGCAGTTCTTC. It codes for CASSQVPHDEQFF.